This T cell receptor beta chain was sequenced during a study of CD8 T cells in ankylosing spondylitis. Study outcomes and limitations: Within peripheral blood, clones linked to disease were CD8+ and relatively rare. Some of the motif variants had earlier been found in reactive arthritis patients' fluid and blood. According to the report, clones linked to the disease were significantly enriched in matched synovial fluid samples taken from ankylosing spondylitis patients.

By quantitative 5'-RACE with molecular barcodes, the TCR beta libraries were made. TCRdb used MiXCR to reprocess the 5' RACE reads, holding one entry per CDR3 protein. The profile shows 250,000 to 350,000 distinct CDR3 sequences, about 20% of them singletons. V lost 2 bases to trimming and J lost 7 bases, with 12 bases between them. The CDR3 loop spans 14 amino acids. This clonotype appeared a few times. Its target is unknown. Sequenced: blood, either unsorted or a sorted T cell fraction (not recorded which). This chain connects TRBV12-3 or TRBV12-4 to TRBJ2-1, with D unclear. This TCR came from a male donor with ankylosing spondylitis or in good health (not recorded which). Here the CDR3 DNA reads TGTGCCAGCAGTTTACAGCGCGATTGGAATGAGCAGTTCTTC. It is translated as CASSLQRDWNEQFF.